Listed here are 17 T cell receptor beta chains from one sample, sequenced in a study of shared clonotypes between healthy human individuals. Clones were read by immunoSEQ multiplex PCR, and TCRdb kept only the in-frame ones, dropping some. The data contain around 650,000 clones, roughly 96% of them seen just once; the ten biggest clones take up around 0.1%. CD45RO-negative CD8 cells positively selected for CCR7 made up the naive population, which excluded terminally differentiated effector memory CD45RA+ cells. Input material: naive CD8+ T cells sorted from blood. These receptors originate from a woman aged 25 to 39 in good health.

The genes are TRBV15 and TRBJ2-7; D unclear. The V end lost 3 bases, the J end lost 0 bases, and 15 bases lay between the germline ends. The CDR3 runs 16 residues. The germline V gene encodes CDR1 LNHNV and CDR2 YYDKDF (reference sequence). DNA for the CDR3: TGTGCCACCAGCAGCTTGGGCCACGAGTTCTCCTACGAGCAGTACTTC. Translating it yields CATSSLGHEFSYEQYF.

The chain recombines TRBV19 with TRBJ1-4, with TRBD1 matching over 9 bases. CDR3 length: 14 amino acids. The germline V gene encodes CDR1 LNHDA and CDR2 SQIVND (reference sequence). V shed 10 bases and J 1 base; nucleotides not matched to a gene: 4. The CDR3 protein is CATTGQGTNEKLFF. CDR3 bases: TGTGCCACAACGGGACAGGGAACTAATGAAAAACTGTTTTTT.

The chain is built from TRBV18 and TRBJ2-2, with 15 nucleotides matching TRBD2. The CDR3 is 19 amino acids. CDR1 is KGHSH, CDR2 LQKENI, per germline. Trimming cost V 0 bases and J 6 bases; bases outside gene matches: 8. CDR3 nucleotides: TGTGCCAGCTCACCACCACGGACTAGCGGGAGGGTCATGGCCGGGGAGCTGTTTTTT. Translated, it gives CASSPPRTSGRVMAGELFF.

This clone came up once. V usage is TRBV5-6 and J usage is TRBJ2-2, with D maybe TRBD1 (6 bases). V gave up 5 bases and J gave up 5 bases, with 13 bases separating them. There are 14 residues in the CDR3. The germline V gene has CDR1 SGHDT and CDR2 YYEEEE. This CDR3 is CASRQGPRTGELFF. The CDR3, as DNA: TGTGCCAGCAGACAGGGCCCGAGGACCGGGGAGCTGTTTTTT.

V is TRBV2 and J is TRBJ2-1; the D gene is possibly TRBD2 (5 bases). V was cut by 7 bases and J by 3 bases, with 10 bases left in between. From germline, CDR1 is SNHLY and CDR2 FYNNEI. This CDR3 spans 13 amino acids. The CDR3 nucleotides are TGTGCCAGCAAGACTACGGTCTACAATGAGCAGTTCTTC. This translates into CASKTTVYNEQFF.

The V gene is TRBV2, the J gene TRBJ2-7; D ambiguous. This CDR3 has 13 amino acids. Looked up from germline, CDR1 is SNHLY and CDR2 is FYNNEI. The V end lost 7 bases, the J end lost 5 bases, and 15 bases lay between the germline ends. The CDR3 nucleotides read TGTGCCAGCATGTGGGTGTCAAGGGACGAGCAGTACTTC. Its translation is CASMWVSRDEQYF.

The CDR3 region is CAWSWDADTQYF. Here the CDR3 DNA reads TGTGCCTGGAGTTGGGACGCAGATACGCAGTATTTT. The gene calls are TRBV30 and TRBJ2-3, with D possibly being TRBD1 or TRBD2 (5 bases each). This CDR3 has 12 amino acids. From germline, CDR1 is GTSNPN and CDR2 SVGIG (reference sequence). V was trimmed by 2 bases and J by 4 bases, leaving 7 bases between them.

The CDR3 loop reads CASSIVGGANEQFF. In nucleotides, the CDR3 is TGTGCCAGCAGTATCGTGGGGGGAGCGAATGAGCAGTTCTTC. The chain combines TRBV27 with TRBJ2-1, with TRBD2 as a possible D gene (6 bases). The CDR3 totals 14 residues. Germline-derived CDR1 and CDR2 are MNHEY and SMNVEV (reference sequence). The V end was cut by 5 bases, the J end by 7 bases, with 15 bases between.

This chain links TRBV2 with TRBJ1-5, with no clear D. CDR3 length equals 13 residues. Germline assignment: CDR1 SNHLY and CDR2 FYNNEI. V lost 10 bases to trimming and J lost 1 base, with 11 bases between them. The DNA of the CDR3 is TGTGCCATCCGCGGCGAGAGCAATCAGCCCCAGCATTTT. This sequence encodes CAIRGESNQPQHF.

The chain is built from TRBV28 and TRBJ2-7; 13 bases align to TRBD2. CDR1 and CDR2 (germline): MDHEN, SYDVKM. The CDR3 contains 14 residues. Germline trimming cut 3 bases from V and 6 bases from J; bases unmatched to any gene: 2. This CDR3 is CASSLGLAGSEQYF. The CDR3 DNA is TGTGCCAGCAGTTTGGGACTAGCGGGAAGCGAGCAGTACTTC. Full variable domain (remainder filled in from reference TRBV28 and TRBJ2-7): DVKVTQSSRYLVKRTGEKVFLECVQDMDHENMFWYRQDPGLGLRLIYFSYDVKMKEKGDIPEGYSVSREKKERFSLILESASTNQTSMYLCASSLGLAGSEQYFGPGTRLTVT.

This sequence joins TRBV7-7 and TRBJ2-4, with D unclear. V gave up 5 bases and J gave up 4 bases, with 12 bases separating them. The germline V gene has CDR1 SSHAT and CDR2 FNYEAQ (reference sequence). This CDR3 is 14 amino acids long. CDR3 nucleotides: TGTGCCAGCAGCCCCGTGTCACCGAAAAACATTCAGTACTTC. Translated: CASSPVSPKNIQYF.

CDR3 residues: CASSETSGSTEQYF. Written as DNA, the CDR3 is TGTGCCAGCAGCGAAACTAGCGGGAGTACCGAGCAGTACTTC. J is TRBJ2-7 and V is TRBV13; 11 bases are shared with TRBD2. Trimming at V came to 5 bases and at J to 6 bases, leaving 6 bases not matched to a gene. The CDR3 covers 14 residues. Looked up from germline, CDR1 is PRHDT and CDR2 is FYEKMQ (reference sequence). Full variable domain (remainder filled in from reference TRBV13 and TRBJ2-7): AAGVIQSPRHLIKEKRETATLKCYPIPRHDTVYWYQQGPGQDPQFLISFYEKMQSDKGSIPDRFSAQQFSDYHSELNMSSLELGDSALYFCASSETSGSTEQYFGPGTRLTVT.

V usage is TRBV27 and J usage is TRBJ1-1, with D unclear. This CDR3 region has 13 residues. The germline V and J ends were trimmed by 1 base and 1 base, with 4 bases remaining between them. Germline loops: CDR1 MNHEY, CDR2 SMNVEV (reference sequence). The CDR3 coding sequence is TGTGCCAGCAGTTTATTCCAGAACACTGAAGCTTTCTTT. Translated, it gives CASSLFQNTEAFF.

This chain uses TRBV4-1 with TRBJ2-1; no definite D call. CDR1 and CDR2 from the germline V gene are MGHRA and YSYEKL. The V and J ends lost 1 base and 7 bases respectively, with 11 bases between them. CDR3 length: 14 residues. The CDR3 sequence is CASSQVSLTNEQFF. Written as DNA, the CDR3 is TGCGCCAGCAGCCAAGTATCGCTGACTAATGAGCAGTTCTTC.

The chain couples TRBV2 to TRBJ2-1, with a weak D call TRBD1 (6 bases). V lost 11 bases, J lost 5 bases, and 13 bases lay in between. The CDR3 contains 12 residues. CDR1 SNHLY and CDR2 FYNNEI come from the germline V gene. CDR3 region: CAFKGQNNEQFF. In DNA, the CDR3 is TGTGCCTTTAAAGGACAGAACAATGAGCAGTTCTTC.

The genes are TRBV7-2 and TRBJ2-7; 9 positions match TRBD2. The trim removed 7 bases at V and 0 bases at J, leaving 13 bases unmatched. CDR1 is SGHTA, CDR2 FQGNSA, per germline. The CDR3 has 17 residues. The CDR3 region is CASNPNKREAYSYEQYF. The CDR3 DNA follows: TGTGCCAGCAACCCCAATAAGCGGGAGGCCTACTCCTACGAGCAGTACTTC.

DNA of the CDR3: TGTGCCAGCAGCGGGAGCGAGCCCGAGCAGTTCTTC. It specifies CASSGSEPEQFF. The V gene is TRBV5-4, the J gene TRBJ2-1; D may be TRBD2 (5 bases). CDR1 and CDR2 from the germline V gene are SGHNT and YYREEE (reference sequence). Trimming removed 4 bases from V and 10 bases from J, with 12 bases in between. The CDR3 length is 12 residues. Full variable domain (outside the CDR3, taken from reference TRBV5-4 and TRBJ2-1): ETGVTQSPTHLIKTRGQQVTLRCSSQSGHNTVSWYQQALGQGPQFIFQYYREEENGRGNFPPRFSGLQFPNYSSELNVNALELDDSALYLCASSGSEPEQFFGPGTRLTVL.